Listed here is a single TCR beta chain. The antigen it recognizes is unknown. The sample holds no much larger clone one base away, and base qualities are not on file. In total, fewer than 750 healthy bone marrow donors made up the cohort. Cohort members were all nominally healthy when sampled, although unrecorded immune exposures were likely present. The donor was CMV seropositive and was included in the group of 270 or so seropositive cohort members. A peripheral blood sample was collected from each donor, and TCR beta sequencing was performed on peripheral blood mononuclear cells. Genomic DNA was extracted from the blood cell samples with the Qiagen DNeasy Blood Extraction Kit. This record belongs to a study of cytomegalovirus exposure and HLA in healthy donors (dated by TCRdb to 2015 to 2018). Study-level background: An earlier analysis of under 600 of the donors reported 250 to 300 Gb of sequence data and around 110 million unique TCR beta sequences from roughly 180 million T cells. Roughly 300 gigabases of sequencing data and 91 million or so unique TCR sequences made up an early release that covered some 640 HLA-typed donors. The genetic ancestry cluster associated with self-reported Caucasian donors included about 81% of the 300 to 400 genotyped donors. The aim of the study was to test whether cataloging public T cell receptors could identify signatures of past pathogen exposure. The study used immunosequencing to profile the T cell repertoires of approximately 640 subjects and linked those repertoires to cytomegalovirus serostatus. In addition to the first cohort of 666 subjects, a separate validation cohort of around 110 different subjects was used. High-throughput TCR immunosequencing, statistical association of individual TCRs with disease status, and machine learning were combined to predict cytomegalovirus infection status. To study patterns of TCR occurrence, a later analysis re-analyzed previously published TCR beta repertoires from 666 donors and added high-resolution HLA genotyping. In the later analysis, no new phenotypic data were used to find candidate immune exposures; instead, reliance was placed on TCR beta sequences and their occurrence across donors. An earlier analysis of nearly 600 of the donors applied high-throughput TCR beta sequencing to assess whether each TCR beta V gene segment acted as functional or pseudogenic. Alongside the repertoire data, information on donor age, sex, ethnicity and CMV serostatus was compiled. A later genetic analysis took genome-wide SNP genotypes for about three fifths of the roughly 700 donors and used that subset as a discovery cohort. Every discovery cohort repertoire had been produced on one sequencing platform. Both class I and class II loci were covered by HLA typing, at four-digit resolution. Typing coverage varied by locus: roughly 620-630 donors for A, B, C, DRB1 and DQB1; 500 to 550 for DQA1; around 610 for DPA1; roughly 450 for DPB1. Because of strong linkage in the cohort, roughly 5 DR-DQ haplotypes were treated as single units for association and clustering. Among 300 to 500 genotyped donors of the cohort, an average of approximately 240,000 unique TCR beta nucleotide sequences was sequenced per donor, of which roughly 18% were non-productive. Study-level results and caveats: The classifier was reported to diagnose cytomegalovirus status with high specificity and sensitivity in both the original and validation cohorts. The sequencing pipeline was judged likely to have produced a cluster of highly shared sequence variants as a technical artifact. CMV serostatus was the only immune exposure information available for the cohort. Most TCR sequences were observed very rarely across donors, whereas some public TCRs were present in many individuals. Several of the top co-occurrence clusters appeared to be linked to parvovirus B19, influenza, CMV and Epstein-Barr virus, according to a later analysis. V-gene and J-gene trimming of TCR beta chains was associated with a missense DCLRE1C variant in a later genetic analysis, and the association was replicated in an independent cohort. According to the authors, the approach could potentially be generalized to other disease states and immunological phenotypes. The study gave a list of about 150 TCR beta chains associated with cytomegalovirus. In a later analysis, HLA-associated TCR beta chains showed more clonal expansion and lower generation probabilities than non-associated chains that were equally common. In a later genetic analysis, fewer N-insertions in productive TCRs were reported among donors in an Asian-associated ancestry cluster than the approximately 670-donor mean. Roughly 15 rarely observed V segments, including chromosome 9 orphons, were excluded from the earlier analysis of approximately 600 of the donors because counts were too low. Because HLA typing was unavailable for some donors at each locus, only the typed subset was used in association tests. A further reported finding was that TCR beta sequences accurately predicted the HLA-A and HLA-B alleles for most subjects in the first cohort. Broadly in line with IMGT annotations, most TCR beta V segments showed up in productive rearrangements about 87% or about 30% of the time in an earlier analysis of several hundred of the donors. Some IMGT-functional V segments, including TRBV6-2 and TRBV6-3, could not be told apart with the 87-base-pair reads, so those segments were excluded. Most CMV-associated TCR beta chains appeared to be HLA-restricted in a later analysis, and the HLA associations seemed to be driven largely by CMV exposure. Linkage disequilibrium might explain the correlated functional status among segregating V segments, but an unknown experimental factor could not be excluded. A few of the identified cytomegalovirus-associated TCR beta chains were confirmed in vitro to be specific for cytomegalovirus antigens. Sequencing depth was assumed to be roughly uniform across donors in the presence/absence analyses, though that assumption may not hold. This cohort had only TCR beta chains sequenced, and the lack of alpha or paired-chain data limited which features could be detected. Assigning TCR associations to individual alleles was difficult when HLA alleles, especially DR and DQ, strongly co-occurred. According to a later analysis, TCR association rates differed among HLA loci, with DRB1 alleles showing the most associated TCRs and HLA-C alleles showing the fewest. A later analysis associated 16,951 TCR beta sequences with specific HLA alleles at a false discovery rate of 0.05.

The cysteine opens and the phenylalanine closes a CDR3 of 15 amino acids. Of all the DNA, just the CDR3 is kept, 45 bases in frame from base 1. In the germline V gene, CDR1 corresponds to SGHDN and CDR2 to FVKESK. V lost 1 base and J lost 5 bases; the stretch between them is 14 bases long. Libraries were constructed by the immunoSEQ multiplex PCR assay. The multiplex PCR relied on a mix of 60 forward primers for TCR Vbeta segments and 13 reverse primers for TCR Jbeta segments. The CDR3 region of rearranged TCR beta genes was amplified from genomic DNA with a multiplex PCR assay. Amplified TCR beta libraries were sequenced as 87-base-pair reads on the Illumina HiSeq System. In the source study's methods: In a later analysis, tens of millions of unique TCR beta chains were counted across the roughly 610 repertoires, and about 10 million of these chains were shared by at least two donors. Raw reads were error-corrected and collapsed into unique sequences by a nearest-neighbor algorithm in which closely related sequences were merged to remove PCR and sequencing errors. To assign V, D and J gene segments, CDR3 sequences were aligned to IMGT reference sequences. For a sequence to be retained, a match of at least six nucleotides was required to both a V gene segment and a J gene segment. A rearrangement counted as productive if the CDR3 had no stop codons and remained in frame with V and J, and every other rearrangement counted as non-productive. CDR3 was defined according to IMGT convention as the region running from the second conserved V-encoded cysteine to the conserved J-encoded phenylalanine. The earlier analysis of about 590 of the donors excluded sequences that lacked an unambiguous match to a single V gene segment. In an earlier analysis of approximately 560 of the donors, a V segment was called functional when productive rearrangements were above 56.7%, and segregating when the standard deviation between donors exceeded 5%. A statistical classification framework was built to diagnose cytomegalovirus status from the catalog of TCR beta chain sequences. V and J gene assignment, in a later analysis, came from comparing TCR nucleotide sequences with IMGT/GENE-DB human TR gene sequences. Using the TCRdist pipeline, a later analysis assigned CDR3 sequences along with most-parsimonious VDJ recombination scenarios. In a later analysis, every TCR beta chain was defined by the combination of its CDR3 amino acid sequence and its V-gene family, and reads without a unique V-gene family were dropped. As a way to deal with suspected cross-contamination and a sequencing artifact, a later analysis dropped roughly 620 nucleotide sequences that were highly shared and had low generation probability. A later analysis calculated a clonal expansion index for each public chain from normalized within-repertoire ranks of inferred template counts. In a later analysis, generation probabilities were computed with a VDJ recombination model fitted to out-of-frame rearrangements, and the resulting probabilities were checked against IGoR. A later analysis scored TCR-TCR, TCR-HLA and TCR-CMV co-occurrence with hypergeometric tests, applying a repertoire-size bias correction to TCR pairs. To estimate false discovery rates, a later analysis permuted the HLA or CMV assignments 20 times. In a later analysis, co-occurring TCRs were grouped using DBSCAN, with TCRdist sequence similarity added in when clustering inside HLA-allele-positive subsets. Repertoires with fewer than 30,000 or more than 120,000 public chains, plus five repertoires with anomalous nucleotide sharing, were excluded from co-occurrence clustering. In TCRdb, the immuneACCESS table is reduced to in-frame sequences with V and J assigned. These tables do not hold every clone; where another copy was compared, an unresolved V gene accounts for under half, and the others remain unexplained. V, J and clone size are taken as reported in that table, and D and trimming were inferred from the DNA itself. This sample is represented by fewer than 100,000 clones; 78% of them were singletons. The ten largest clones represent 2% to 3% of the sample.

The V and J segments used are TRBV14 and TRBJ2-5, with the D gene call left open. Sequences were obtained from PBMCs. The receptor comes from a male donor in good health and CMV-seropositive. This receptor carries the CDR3 CASSQGVLVGETQYF. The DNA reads TGTGCCAGCAGCCAAGGTGTGCTAGTCGGGGAGACCCAGTACTTC.